The clone carrying this TCR beta chain was found once. The antigen remains undetermined. After removal of 2 bases from V and 5 bases from J, the junction contained 3 bases not matched to a gene. Germline assignment: CDR1 MNHEY and CDR2 SMNVEV (reference sequence). The CDR3 is made up of 15 amino acids. The source of the sample is a study of shared clonotypes between healthy human individuals. Study summary: Aged 18 to 49, the donors were a couple of women and a few men. Study-level findings and limits: Rarefaction exposed incomplete sorted-subset sequencing despite large depth.

Selected positively for CCR7 and CD45RO-negative, naive CD8 cells excluded terminally differentiated effector memory CD45RA+ cells. Assay used: immunoSEQ multiplex PCR; TCRdb lists only in-frame clones, some missing. The table has hundreds of thousands of clones, around 96% seen once. This sequence joins TRBV27 and TRBJ2-1; 10 bases line up with TRBD1. The sample taken for sequencing was naive CD8+ T cells sorted from blood. The sequence came from a woman in her 30s in good health. CDR3 DNA: TGTGCCAGCAGTTTAATGGGGACAGGGGACAATGAGCAGTTCTTC. Translation gives CASSLMGTGDNEQFF.